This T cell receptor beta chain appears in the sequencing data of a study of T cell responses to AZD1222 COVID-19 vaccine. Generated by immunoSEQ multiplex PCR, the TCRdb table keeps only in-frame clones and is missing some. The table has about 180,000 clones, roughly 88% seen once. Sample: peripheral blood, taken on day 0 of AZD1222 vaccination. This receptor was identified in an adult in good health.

In DNA, the CDR3 is TGTGCCAGCTTGGCCGGGTCAAGCGGTATCTACAATGAGCAGTTCTTC. Translation: CASLAGSSGIYNEQFF. The chain employs TRBV18 and TRBJ2-1, with a weak D call TRBD2 (5 bases). CDR3 length: 16 amino acids. The ends were cut back, 7 bases at V and 3 bases at J, with 19 bases in the middle. Germline V gene data show CDR1 as KGHSH and CDR2 as LQKENI.